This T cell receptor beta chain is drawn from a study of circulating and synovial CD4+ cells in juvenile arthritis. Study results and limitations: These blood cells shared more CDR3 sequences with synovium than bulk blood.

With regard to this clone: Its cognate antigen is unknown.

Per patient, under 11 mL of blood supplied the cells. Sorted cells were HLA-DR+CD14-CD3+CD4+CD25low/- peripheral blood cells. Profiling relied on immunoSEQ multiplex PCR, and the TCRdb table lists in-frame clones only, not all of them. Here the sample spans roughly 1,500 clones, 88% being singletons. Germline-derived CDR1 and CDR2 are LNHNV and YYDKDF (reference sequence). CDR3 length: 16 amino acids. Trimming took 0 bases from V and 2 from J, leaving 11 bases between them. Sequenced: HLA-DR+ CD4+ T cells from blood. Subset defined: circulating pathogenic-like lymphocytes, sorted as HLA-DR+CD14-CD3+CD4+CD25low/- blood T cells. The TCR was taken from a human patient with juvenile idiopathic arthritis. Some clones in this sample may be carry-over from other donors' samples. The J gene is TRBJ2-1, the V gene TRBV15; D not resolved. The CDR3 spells CATSRDMSAAYNEQFF. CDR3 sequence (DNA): TGTGCCACCAGCAGAGATATGAGCGCCGCCTACAATGAGCAGTTCTTC. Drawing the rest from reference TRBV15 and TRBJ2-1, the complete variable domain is DAMVIQNPRYQVTQFGKPVTLSCSQTLNHNVMYWYQQKSSQAPKLLFHYYDKDFNNEADTPDNFQSRRPNTSFCFLDIRSPGLGDTAMYLCATSRDMSAAYNEQFFGPGTRLTVL.